This T cell receptor beta chain was sequenced during a study of read filtering for tumor transcriptome and immune sequencing. Study context: IR-seq gave about 4.05 to 11 million TCR reads per sample; RNA-seq gave about 75 to 1,400.

Study-level results: In IR-seq, single-read clonotypes were around 85% of clonotypes but approximately 3.5% of reads.

The library was built from about 400 ng RNA with molecular barcoded adaptors for alpha/delta and beta/gamma chains. TCRdb reprocessed the reads with MiXCR, giving one entry per CDR3 protein. The table lists around 65,000 distinct CDR3 sequences, nearly 20% of them singletons, with more than 13% in the top ten. At the time of active disease, bone marrow was collected from every patient. Details on this clonotype: Its antigen is not identified. A read error may be the cause here, since a much bigger clone is one base away.

Per the germline V gene, CDR1 is MNHEY and CDR2 is SMNVEV (reference sequence). The CDR3 covers 16 residues. The chain joins TRBV27 to TRBJ2-5, with 9 bases matching TRBD2. Sequenced material: a population of CD138-negative cells sorted from bone marrow. This receptor was obtained from a donor at least 40 years old with multiple myeloma. DNA for the CDR3: TGTGCCAGCAGTTTTTTCCCTAGCGGGATACGAGAGATCCAGTACTTC. Translation gives CASSFFPSGIREIQYF.